The 31 T cell receptor beta chains reported below all come from one sample, sequenced in a study of T cell responses to AZD1222 COVID-19 vaccine. Clones were read by immunoSEQ multiplex PCR, and TCRdb kept only the in-frame ones, dropping some. The table has about 28,000 clones, around 90% seen once; the top ten hold 1% to 1.5%. This specimen consisted of peripheral blood, obtained on day 0 of AZD1222 vaccination. These receptors all stem from an adult in good health.

The V call is TRBV2, the J call TRBJ1-1; the D gene is possibly TRBD1 (6 bases). CDR3 size: 13 residues. V dropped 6 bases and J dropped 4 bases, with 12 bases sitting between them. CDR1 and CDR2 (germline): SNHLY, FYNNEI. The CDR3 region is CASSRGWGTEAFF. DNA for the CDR3: TGTGCCAGCAGCAGGGGATGGGGCACTGAAGCTTTCTTT.

This clone was picked up a small number of times. The chain couples TRBV7-9 to TRBJ2-2; perhaps TRBD2 as D (5 bases). Germline CDR1 reads SEHNR; CDR2 reads FQNEAQ (reference sequence). CDR3 length: 16 residues. V lost 5 bases to trimming and J lost 7 bases, with 20 bases between them. The CDR3 spells CASSKGPRGSRGELFF. CDR3 sequence (DNA): TGTGCCAGCAGCAAAGGGCCCCGGGGATCGCGCGGGGAGCTGTTTTTT. The full variable domain, completed using reference TRBV7-9 and TRBJ2-2, is DTGVSQNPRHKITKRGQNVTFRCDPISEHNRLYWYRQTLGQGPEFLTYFQNEAQLEKSRLLSDRFSAERPKGSFSTLEIQRTEQGDSAMYLCASSKGPRGSRGELFFGEGSRLTVL.

The chain links TRBV2 to TRBJ2-7; 7 bases line up with TRBD2. Per germline, CDR1 SNHLY and CDR2 FYNNEI. The V gene end was trimmed by 2 bases and the J gene end by 3 bases; junction bases not matched to a gene: 4. This CDR3 region has 14 residues. The CDR3 sequence: CASSERLADYEQYF. As DNA, the CDR3 is TGTGCCAGCAGTGAACGGCTAGCGGACTACGAGCAGTACTTC.

The gene calls are TRBV6-5 and TRBJ1-5; D might be TRBD1 (5 bases). This CDR3 is built from 13 residues. Trimming took 4 bases from V and 7 from J, leaving 11 bases between them. The germline gives CDR1 MNHEY, CDR2 SVGAGI. The CDR3 DNA reads TGTGCCAGCAGTTCGCAGGGAAACCAGCCCCAGCATTTT. It translates to CASSSQGNQPQHF.

The gene calls are TRBV30 and TRBJ1-5; 7 bases align to TRBD1. Germline V gene lookup returns CDR1 GTSNPN and CDR2 SVGIG (reference sequence). The CDR3 loop spans 14 amino acids. The ends lost 4 bases at V and 6 bases at J; junction bases unmatched: 9. The chain's CDR3 is CAWTINRGGQPQHF. The DNA for the CDR3 is TGTGCCTGGACCATTAACAGGGGAGGTCAGCCCCAGCATTTT. The variable domain in full, with the rest retrieved from reference TRBV30 and TRBJ1-5, is SQTIHQWPATLVQPVGSPLSLECTVEGTSNPNLYWYRQAAGRGLQLLFYSVGIGQISSEVPQNLSASRPQDRQFILSSKKLLLSDSGFYLCAWTINRGGQPQHFGDGTRLSIL.

The gene calls are TRBV29-1 and TRBJ1-4; 7 bases agree with TRBD1. Germline trimming cut 7 bases from V and 5 bases from J; bases unmatched to any gene: 7. The length of the CDR3 is 13 residues. CDR1 SQVTM and CDR2 ANQGSEA come from the germline V gene. CDR3 region: CSGRGGGNEKLFF. CDR3 in DNA: TGCAGCGGCCGGGGAGGGGGCAATGAAAAACTGTTTTTT.

This sequence joins TRBV2 and TRBJ1-5; tentatively, D is TRBD1 (6 bases). V gave up 5 bases and J gave up 2 bases, with 10 bases separating them. The CDR3 runs to 14 residues. Germline V gives CDR1 SNHLY, CDR2 FYNNEI. CDR3 residues: CASSYREGNQPQHF. In DNA form, the CDR3 reads TGTGCCAGCAGTTACAGGGAGGGCAATCAGCCCCAGCATTTT.

This clone was detected only once. The rearrangement joins TRBV11-3 to TRBJ2-3, with D possibly TRBD2 on 8 matching bases. The CDR3 sequence is 17 residues long. Trimming left V 4 bases short and J 2 bases short, with 19 bases between. Germline-derived CDR1 and CDR2 are SGHNT and YENEEA. The CDR3 reads CASSSGTVAGFTDTQYF. In DNA, the CDR3 is TGTGCCAGCAGCTCAGGGACAGTAGCGGGGTTCACAGATACGCAGTATTTT.

The rearrangement uses TRBV9 and TRBJ1-2, with D hard to call. Germline V gives CDR1 SGDLS, CDR2 YYNGEE. The germline V and J ends were trimmed by 0 bases and 1 base, with 7 bases remaining between them. The CDR3 extends over 14 amino acids. The CDR3, as DNA: TGTGCCAGCAGCGTAGGGACGTTTAACTATGGCTACACCTTC. This codes for CASSVGTFNYGYTF.

The gene calls are TRBV11-2 and TRBJ2-1; 7 bases agree with TRBD2. J was trimmed by 3 bases and V by 3 bases; bases with no gene match: 5. Germline V lookup: CDR1 SGHAT, CDR2 FQNNGV. CDR3 length: 15 residues. DNA of the CDR3: TGTGCCAGCAGCTTGGAGGGGACTAACTACAATGAGCAGTTCTTC. This gives the protein CASSLEGTNYNEQFF. The entire variable domain, with the rest obtained from reference TRBV11-2 and TRBJ2-1, is as follows: EAGVAQSPRYKIIEKRQSVAFWCNPISGHATLYWYQQILGQGPKLLIQFQNNGVVDDSQLPKDRFSAERLKGVDSTLKIQPAKLEDSAVYLCASSLEGTNYNEQFFGPGTRLTVL.

This clone was seen once. The CDR3 sequence: CASSTPDRGGQPQHF. In DNA form, the CDR3 reads TGTGCCAGTAGTACCCCGGACAGGGGAGGTCAGCCCCAGCATTTT. The chain recombines TRBV19 with TRBJ1-5; 9 bases align to TRBD1. The ends lost 4 bases at V and 6 bases at J; junction bases unmatched: 7. There are 15 residues in the CDR3. Looked up from germline, CDR1 is LNHDA and CDR2 is SQIVND (reference sequence).

The rearrangement links TRBV3-1 (or the pseudogene TRBV3-2) to TRBJ2-7; no clear D gene. This CDR3 is built from 18 residues. V shed 5 bases and J shed 0 bases, with 23 bases lying between them. Germline V gives CDR1 LGHDT, CDR2 YNNKEL (reference sequence). CDR3 sequence reads: CASSWRQPRLKFSYEQYF. DNA of the CDR3: TGTGCCAGCAGCTGGCGCCAGCCAAGATTAAAGTTCTCCTACGAGCAGTACTTC.

This clone has just a few counts. V is TRBV6-4 and J is TRBJ2-3, with D hard to call. V was clipped by 2 bases and J by 0 bases, with 3 bases between them. CDR1 MRHNA and CDR2 SNTAGT come from the germline V gene. The CDR3 spans 13 residues. The CDR3 coding sequence is TGTGCCAGCAGTGACGGGAGCACAGATACGCAGTATTTT. It yields the protein CASSDGSTDTQYF.

CDR3 sequence reads: CASGPGLAGQGYGELFF. CDR3 in DNA: TGCGCCAGCGGCCCGGGACTAGCGGGACAGGGATATGGAGAGCTGTTTTTT. The J gene is TRBJ2-2, the V gene TRBV10-1; 13 bases map to TRBD2. V was pared by 8 bases and J by 11 bases, with 17 bases of the junction left unmatched. CDR3 size: 17 residues. The germline V gene encodes CDR1 WNHNN and CDR2 SYGVQD (reference sequence).

For the CDR3, the DNA is TGCAGTGCTAGTACAGGAACTAACTATGGCTACACCTTC. The encoded protein is CSASTGTNYGYTF. The chain links TRBV20-1 to TRBJ1-2; D perhaps matches TRBD1 (5 bases). The CDR3 runs to 13 residues. Trimming took off 3 bases at V and 0 bases at J, with 8 bases between the two ends. Germline CDR1 DFQATT, CDR2 SNEGSKA (reference sequence).

This clone has a single count. The chain employs TRBV5-1 and TRBJ1-3; D is uncertain. CDR3 length: 13 amino acids. Germline lookup yields CDR1 SGHRS and CDR2 YFSETQ. V was clipped by 3 bases and J by 5 bases, with 9 bases between them. In DNA, the CDR3 is TGCGCCAGCAGCTCGCCTGATCGAAACACCATATATTTT. Residues: CASSSPDRNTIYF.

The chain links TRBV20-1 to TRBJ2-7; TRBD1 might be the D (6 bases). This CDR3 comprises 11 residues. V shed 6 bases and J shed 5 bases, with 11 bases lying between them. Germline V lookup: CDR1 DFQATT, CDR2 SNEGSKA (reference sequence). CDR3 DNA: TGCAGTGCACCTAGGACAGACGAGCAGTACTTC. Protein sequence: CSAPRTDEQYF.

This chain joins TRBV3-1 (or the pseudogene TRBV3-2) and TRBJ1-1; D possibly corresponds to TRBD1 (5 bases). The length of the CDR3 is 14 residues. Germline-derived CDR1 and CDR2 are LGHDT and YNNKEL (reference sequence). V was trimmed by 4 bases and J by 2 bases, leaving 11 bases between them. CDR3 loop: CASSLPDRNTEAFF. In DNA, the CDR3 is TGTGCCAGCAGCCTACCCGACAGAAACACTGAAGCTTTCTTT.

This chain uses TRBV27 with TRBJ1-6; TRBD1 might be the D (6 bases). Trimming removed 5 bases at V and 7 bases at J, with 12 bases between. Germline V gene lookup returns CDR1 MNHEY and CDR2 SMNVEV (reference sequence). This CDR3 comprises 14 residues. The CDR3 sequence: CASSRQVVNSPLHF. CDR3 nucleotides: TGTGCCAGCAGTCGACAGGTAGTAAATTCACCCCTCCACTTT.

This clone was picked up one time. V is TRBV3-1 (or the pseudogene TRBV3-2) and J is TRBJ2-1; D gene ambiguous. The CDR3 extends over 16 amino acids. The V end lost 1 base, the J end lost 4 bases, and 14 bases lay between the germline ends. Germline V gene data show CDR1 as LGHDT and CDR2 as YNNKEL (reference sequence). The CDR3 region is CASSQVSRSPYNEQFF. DNA of the CDR3: TGTGCCAGCAGCCAAGTCTCCAGGTCCCCGTACAATGAGCAGTTCTTC.

The chain recombines TRBV13 with TRBJ1-1, with a possible D match to TRBD1 (6 bases). The V end was cut by 5 bases, the J end by 5 bases, with 12 bases between. Germline values: CDR1 PRHDT, CDR2 FYEKMQ (reference sequence). The CDR3 extends over 13 amino acids. The CDR3 loop is CASSAGARTEAFF. Written as DNA, the CDR3 is TGTGCCAGCAGCGCAGGGGCGAGGACTGAAGCTTTCTTT.

The chain couples TRBV6-5 to TRBJ2-1, with TRBD2 matching over 9 bases. CDR1 is MNHEY, CDR2 SVGAGI, per germline. This CDR3 contains 16 residues. Trimming took 2 bases from V and 5 from J; bases not matched to a gene: 7. In DNA, the CDR3 is TGTGCCAGCAGTTACGGGGCGGGAGGGGATGACAATGAGCAGTTCTTC. This translates into CASSYGAGGDDNEQFF.

V is TRBV28 and J is TRBJ1-1; maybe TRBD1 (5 bases). Germline lookup yields CDR1 MDHEN and CDR2 SYDVKM. The V end lost 5 bases, the J end lost 2 bases, and 15 bases lay between the germline ends. The CDR3 consists of 15 residues. The CDR3 DNA reads as TGTGCCAGCAGTGACGACAGCTTCAGAAACACTGAAGCTTTCTTT. Its protein is CASSDDSFRNTEAFF.

The chain uses TRBV7-9 and TRBJ2-5; D is ambiguous. With 2 bases removed from V and 0 bases from J, the gap between germline ends came to 10 bases. This CDR3 comprises 15 residues. In germline, CDR1 is SEHNR, CDR2 FQNEAQ (reference sequence). This chain's CDR3 is CASSLSFVYQETQYF. The CDR3 nucleotides are TGTGCCAGCAGCTTAAGCTTCGTGTACCAAGAGACCCAGTACTTC.

The chain employs TRBV2 and TRBJ1-2; a weak D match, TRBD1 (5 bases). This CDR3 is 13 amino acids long. Deletions cut 4 bases from V and 12 bases from J, with 18 bases between. Per the germline V gene, CDR1 is SNHLY and CDR2 is FYNNEI. The CDR3 DNA sequence: TGTGCCAGCAGTGGAACCCGACAGTCCGGAAACACCTTC. Its protein product is CASSGTRQSGNTF.

This clone occurred once. The chain is built from TRBV27 and TRBJ1-5; D is undetermined. Per germline, CDR1 MNHEY and CDR2 SMNVEV (reference sequence). The CDR3 totals 14 residues. The V end lost 3 bases, the J end lost 3 bases, and 9 bases lay between the germline ends. The CDR3 nucleotides are TGTGCCAGCAGTTTGGTTAGGGACAATCAGCCCCAGCATTTT. This sequence encodes CASSLVRDNQPQHF.

The V and J genes are TRBV18 and TRBJ2-7, with 7 positions matching TRBD1. This CDR3 spans 14 amino acids. V lost 3 bases, J lost 1 base, and 3 bases stayed unmatched. Germline CDR1 is KGHSH and CDR2 is LQKENI. The CDR3, as DNA: TGTGCCAGCTCACCGGAGACAGGGTCCTACGAGCAGTACTTC. Its translation is CASSPETGSYEQYF.

The rearrangement uses TRBV28 and TRBJ2-5, with D possibly matching TRBD2 (5 bases). The germline V gene encodes CDR1 MDHEN and CDR2 SYDVKM. The CDR3 has 13 amino acids. Deletions cut 5 bases from V and 5 bases from J, with 12 bases between. The CDR3 loop is CASSPGEIETQYF. CDR3 bases: TGTGCCAGCAGTCCTGGGGAGATCGAGACCCAGTACTTC. Filled out from reference TRBV28 and TRBJ2-5, the complete variable domain reads DVKVTQSSRYLVKRTGEKVFLECVQDMDHENMFWYRQDPGLGLRLIYFSYDVKMKEKGDIPEGYSVSREKKERFSLILESASTNQTSMYLCASSPGEIETQYFGPGTRLLVL.

The chain couples TRBV5-4 to TRBJ1-1, with 7 bases that match TRBD1. CDR1 and CDR2 (germline): SGHNT, YYREEE (reference sequence). The CDR3 is 16 amino acids. After removal of 2 bases from V and 1 base from J, the junction contained 8 bases not matched to a gene. CDR3 nucleotides: TGTGCCAGCAGCTTCAGTCCGACAGGGACGAACACTGAAGCTTTCTTT. Amino acids: CASSFSPTGTNTEAFF. The full variable domain, its missing parts supplied by reference TRBV5-4 and TRBJ1-1, is ETGVTQSPTHLIKTRGQQVTLRCSSQSGHNTVSWYQQALGQGPQFIFQYYREEENGRGNFPPRFSGLQFPNYSSELNVNALELDDSALYLCASSFSPTGTNTEAFFGQGTRLTVV.

This clone was seen once. The J gene is TRBJ1-2, the V gene TRBV7-2; unclear D gene. V dropped 1 base and J dropped 5 bases, with 11 bases sitting between them. The germline V gene encodes CDR1 SGHTA and CDR2 FQGNSA. CDR3 length: 14 residues. CDR3 sequence (DNA): TGTGCCAGCAGCTTAGGGGGTACACTTTATGGCTACACCTTC. It translates to CASSLGGTLYGYTF.

The chain carries TRBV7-9 and TRBJ1-1; D call uncertain. The V gene lost 5 bases and the J gene lost 1 base, with 8 bases spanning the gap. Germline V gives CDR1 SEHNR, CDR2 FQNEAQ (reference sequence). The CDR3 sequence is 13 residues long. CDR3 nucleotide sequence: TGTGCCAGCAGCACGAACAAGAACACTGAAGCTTTCTTT. It specifies CASSTNKNTEAFF.